These T cell receptor beta chains were read from a single sample in a study of cytomegalovirus exposure and HLA in healthy donors. Method: immunoSEQ multiplex PCR; TCRdb's copy keeps in-frame clones and lacks some. Here the sample table reports fewer than 200,000 clones. Sequences were obtained from PBMCs. These receptors all come from an older woman in good health and CMV-seronegative. Both conserved end residues are part of each CDR3. A D gene is named only where the DNA matches it firmly.

CDR3 length: 14
J gene: TRBJ1-2
D gene: TRBD1
V gene: TRBV5-6
CDR3 DNA: TGTGCCAGCAGCTTGGGGGGACAGAATTATGGCTACACCTTC
CDR3 protein: CASSLGGQNYGYTF

CDR3 length: 15
J gene: TRBJ2-4
D gene: TRBD2
V gene: TRBV19
CDR3 DNA: TGTGCCACCTCTAGCGGACCCGGGGCCAAAAACATTCAGTACTTC
CDR3 protein: CATSSGPGAKNIQYF

CDR3 length: 13
J gene: TRBJ1-1
D gene: TRBD1
V gene: TRBV19
CDR3 DNA: TGTGCCAGTAGCAACAGGGGGAACACTGAAGCTTTCTTT
CDR3 protein: CASSNRGNTEAFF

CDR3 length: 18
J gene: TRBJ1-6
D gene: -
V gene: TRBV19
CDR3 DNA: TGTGCCAGTAGTATAGCGTCAACGCCTCTCCCGGGTAATTCGCCCCTCCACTTT
CDR3 protein: CASSIASTPLPGNSPLHF

CDR3 length: 16
J gene: TRBJ1-2
D gene: -
V gene: TRBV6-5
CDR3 DNA: TGTGCCAGCAGTTACTCGAAAATTGCAGGGGTGAATGGCTACACCTTC
CDR3 protein: CASSYSKIAGVNGYTF

CDR3 length: 17
J gene: TRBJ1-1
D gene: TRBD1
V gene: TRBV2
CDR3 DNA: TGTGCCAGCCGTTGGGGACAGGGGCCCCGGGGTGACACTGAAGCTTTCTTT
CDR3 protein: CASRWGQGPRGDTEAFF

CDR3 length: 15
J gene: TRBJ1-2
D gene: -
V gene: TRBV15
CDR3 DNA: TGTGCCACCAGCATGAGGGAGTCAGGTTCCTATGGCTACACCTTC
CDR3 protein: CATSMRESGSYGYTF

CDR3 length: 13
J gene: TRBJ1-2
D gene: -
V gene: TRBV19
CDR3 DNA: TGTGCCAGTAGTGAGATAGACTCCTATGGCTACACCTTC
CDR3 protein: CASSEIDSYGYTF

CDR3 length: 17
J gene: TRBJ2-2
D gene: -
V gene: TRBV10-1
CDR3 DNA: TGCGCCAGCAGTGAGTCGACTGGTATGGGTCGGACCGGGGAGCTGTTTTTT
CDR3 protein: CASSESTGMGRTGELFF

CDR3 length: 15
J gene: TRBJ2-5
D gene: TRBD1
V gene: TRBV5-1
CDR3 DNA: TGCGCCAGCAGCCTGGGGGACAGGTCCCGAGAGACCCAGTACTTC
CDR3 protein: CASSLGDRSRETQYF

CDR3 length: 17
J gene: TRBJ2-1
D gene: TRBD2
V gene: TRBV7-9
CDR3 DNA: TGTGCCAGCAGCCCGTGGACTAGCGGGCTTTCCTACAATGAGCAGTTCTTC
CDR3 protein: CASSPWTSGLSYNEQFF

CDR3 length: 16
J gene: TRBJ1-4
D gene: -
V gene: TRBV5-6
CDR3 DNA: TGTGCCAGCAGCTTGACCCCAGGTGCAACTAATGAAAAACTGTTTTTT
CDR3 protein: CASSLTPGATNEKLFF

CDR3 length: 19
J gene: TRBJ1-1
D gene: TRBD1
V gene: TRBV30
CDR3 DNA: TGTGCCTGGAGTCCTAGGACCGACCGGGACAGGGGGCAAAACACTGAAGCTTTCTTT
CDR3 protein: CAWSPRTDRDRGQNTEAFF

CDR3 length: 12
J gene: TRBJ2-1
D gene: -
V gene: TRBV18
CDR3 DNA: TGTGCCAGCTCACTGAGGTTCAATGAGCAGTTCTTC
CDR3 protein: CASSLRFNEQFF

CDR3 length: 14
J gene: TRBJ2-5
D gene: -
V gene: TRBV15
CDR3 DNA: TGTGCCACCAGCAGAGGGGGAGGGGGAGAGACCCAGTACTTC
CDR3 protein: CATSRGGGGETQYF

CDR3 length: 14
J gene: TRBJ2-7
D gene: TRBD1
V gene: TRBV2
CDR3 DNA: TGTGCCAGCACTGTGAGGGGGCCTTCCTACGAGCAGTACTTC
CDR3 protein: CASTVRGPSYEQYF

CDR3 length: 15
J gene: TRBJ2-3
D gene: -
V gene: TRBV7-2
CDR3 DNA: TGTGCCAGCAGCTTAGCGGGACAACCGGCAGATACGCAGTATTTT
CDR3 protein: CASSLAGQPADTQYF

CDR3 length: 19
J gene: TRBJ2-4
D gene: TRBD1
V gene: TRBV7-3
CDR3 DNA: TGTGCCAGCAGCTTAGGCGGGACAGGGTTCGGTAGCGCCAAAAACATTCAGTACTTC
CDR3 protein: CASSLGGTGFGSAKNIQYF

CDR3 length: 13
J gene: TRBJ1-5
D gene: TRBD1
V gene: TRBV2
CDR3 DNA: TGTGCCAGCAGAGGACAGGGAAATCAGCCCCAGCATTTT
CDR3 protein: CASRGQGNQPQHF

CDR3 length: 13
J gene: TRBJ1-2
D gene: -
V gene: TRBV27
CDR3 DNA: TGTGCCAGCAGTTTAACCCGGTCTATGGGCTACACCTTC
CDR3 protein: CASSLTRSMGYTF

CDR3 length: 11
J gene: TRBJ1-1
D gene: -
V gene: TRBV20-1
CDR3 DNA: TGCAGTGCTTCCTTGAACACTGAAGCTTTCTTT
CDR3 protein: CSASLNTEAFF

CDR3 length: 14
J gene: TRBJ2-7
D gene: TRBD1
V gene: TRBV6-5
CDR3 DNA: TGTGCCAGCAGTTACTCGGGACAGCCCTACGAGCAGTACTTC
CDR3 protein: CASSYSGQPYEQYF

CDR3 length: 15
J gene: TRBJ1-4
D gene: TRBD1
V gene: TRBV6-6
CDR3 DNA: TGTGCCAGCAGTTACGGGGACAGTTCGAATGAAAAACTGTTTTTT
CDR3 protein: CASSYGDSSNEKLFF

CDR3 length: 10
J gene: TRBJ1-1
D gene: -
V gene: TRBV21-1
CDR3 DNA: TGTGCCAGCAGCAAACTAACTGCTTTCTTT
CDR3 protein: CASSKLTAFF

CDR3 length: 12
J gene: TRBJ1-2
D gene: -
V gene: TRBV6-5
CDR3 DNA: TGTGCCAGCAGCCCAGCCTTGGGCGGCTACACCTTC
CDR3 protein: CASSPALGGYTF